Below are 21 T cell receptor beta chains sequenced from a single sample in a study of blood T cell repertoires in COVID-19 (TCRdb year 2020). Library preparation employed the immunoSEQ multiplex PCR assay. Imported from immuneACCESS, the table was reduced by TCRdb to in-frame sequences with V and J called. These copies leave out some clones; in studies compared against another copy, an unresolved V gene accounts for under half, and the cause of the remainder is not known. A total of around 270,000 clones appear in this sample, 84% of them only once. The ten top clones hold around 4% of the sample. The sequenced material came from peripheral blood. The source of these receptors is a man aged 55 to 70 with acute or convalescent COVID-19.

The chain links TRBV29-1 to TRBJ2-7, with 8 nucleotides matching TRBD2. CDR3 length equals 13 residues. With V trimmed by 2 bases and J by 6 bases, 6 bases remained unmatched. Germline V CDR1 and CDR2: SQVTM, ANQGSEA. The CDR3 here is CSVESAGGAEQYF. CDR3 nucleotide sequence: TGCAGCGTTGAATCCGCGGGGGGTGCCGAGCAGTACTTC.

On this clone: Distinct nucleotide sequences in the sample also encode this CDR3. The chain couples TRBV18 to TRBJ2-7; 10 bases line up with TRBD1. The CDR3 has 15 residues. CDR1 is KGHSH and CDR2 is LQKENI in the germline V gene. Trimming removed 2 bases from V and 4 bases from J; junction bases left unmatched: 5. The CDR3 spells CASSPRTGGTYEQYF. As DNA, the CDR3 is TGTGCCAGCTCACCAAGGACAGGGGGTACGTACGAGCAGTACTTC.

The J gene is TRBJ2-1, the V gene TRBV9, with TRBD2 identical over 12 bases. Germline lookup yields CDR1 SGDLS and CDR2 YYNGEE. Trimming removed 4 bases from V and 2 bases from J; junction bases left unmatched: 7. The CDR3 is 17 residues long. CDR3 sequence reads: CASSTTSGGPTYNEQFF. In DNA, the CDR3 is TGTGCCAGCAGCACAACTAGCGGGGGGCCGACCTACAATGAGCAGTTCTTC.

CDR3 region: CASGGGLTDTQYF. The CDR3 DNA reads TGTGCCAGCGGCGGGGGGCTGACAGATACGCAGTATTTT. The chain couples TRBV11-2 to TRBJ2-3; 8 bases agree with TRBD2. Germline-derived CDR1 and CDR2 are SGHAT and FQNNGV. The CDR3 runs 13 residues. Trimming at V came to 8 bases and at J to 3 bases, leaving 4 bases not matched to a gene.

V and J are TRBV2 and TRBJ2-7; tentatively, D is TRBD2 (6 bases). The length of the CDR3 is 13 residues. Trimming removed 6 bases from V and 7 bases from J, with 16 bases in between. In germline, CDR1 is SNHLY, CDR2 FYNNEI. The CDR3 nucleotides read TGTGCCAGCAGGGGGGGACTTCCGGGTGAGCAGTACTTC. Translation gives CASRGGLPGEQYF.

The chain joins TRBV28 to TRBJ1-2, with D possibly TRBD1 on 6 matching bases. V was shortened by 5 bases and J by 4 bases, with 20 bases between the two germline ends. CDR1 is MDHEN and CDR2 is SYDVKM in the germline V gene. The CDR3 covers 16 residues. The CDR3 sequence: CASSPASGTISYGYTF. DNA for the CDR3: TGTGCCAGCAGTCCCGCCTCCGGGACAATATCCTATGGCTACACCTTC.

The rearrangement uses TRBV5-1 and TRBJ2-7; TRBD1 agrees at 9 bases. The CDR3 covers 15 residues. CDR1 is SGHRS and CDR2 is YFSETQ in the germline V gene. After removal of 7 bases from V and 3 bases from J, the junction contained 11 bases not matched to a gene. The CDR3 is CASQRGQGLIYEQYF. CDR3 nucleotides: TGCGCCAGCCAACGCGGACAGGGGCTGATCTACGAGCAGTACTTC.

The V call is TRBV5-6, the J call TRBJ2-7; a weak D match, TRBD2 (6 bases). Per germline, CDR1 SGHDT and CDR2 YYEEEE. V gave up 4 bases and J gave up 2 bases, with 13 bases separating them. There are 14 residues in the CDR3. The CDR3 bases are TGTGCCAGCAGCCGGACGGGACTGACCTACGAGCAGTACTTC. It specifies CASSRTGLTYEQYF.

J is TRBJ2-7 and V is TRBV7-2, with 9 bases lining up with TRBD1. Germline CDR1 and CDR2: SGHTA and FQGNSA. This CDR3 spans 14 amino acids. V dropped 5 bases and J dropped 4; count of bases not matched to a gene: 6. The CDR3 coding sequence is TGTGCCAGCAGCATAACAGGGGGCGGTTACGAGCAGTACTTC. The encoded protein is CASSITGGGYEQYF.

The chain carries TRBV15 and TRBJ2-5; D not resolved. Germline V gene lookup returns CDR1 LNHNV and CDR2 YYDKDF (reference sequence). V was cut by 1 base and J by 5 bases, with 14 bases left in between. The CDR3 consists of 15 residues. CDR3 region: CATSRATTQSETQYF. CDR3 bases: TGTGCCACCAGCAGAGCGACGACTCAGTCGGAGACCCAGTACTTC.

V and J are TRBV9 and TRBJ2-1, with TRBD2 matching over 12 bases. V dropped 4 bases and J dropped 8; count of bases not matched to a gene: 10. The CDR3 sequence is 16 residues long. The germline gives CDR1 SGDLS, CDR2 YYNGEE. CDR3 region: CASSPGTSGPSDEQFF. CDR3 coding DNA: TGTGCCAGCAGCCCCGGGACTAGCGGGCCCTCTGATGAGCAGTTCTTC.

The chain joins TRBV7-3 to TRBJ1-1; D not certain. This CDR3 has 13 amino acids. Germline values: CDR1 SGHTA, CDR2 FQGTGA. V was trimmed by 5 bases and J by 0 bases, leaving 7 bases between them. The DNA for the CDR3 is TGTGCCAGCAGCCCCGCGGTGAACACTGAAGCTTTCTTT. Translated: CASSPAVNTEAFF.

The chain employs TRBV6-5 and TRBJ1-2; 9 bases map to TRBD1. This CDR3 is built from 13 residues. Trimming cost V 5 bases and J 8 bases; bases outside gene matches: 6. Germline CDR1 MNHEY, CDR2 SVGAGI. CDR3 amino acids: CASSKQGAGGYTF. The DNA of the CDR3 is TGTGCCAGCAGTAAACAGGGGGCCGGGGGCTACACCTTC.

This chain uses TRBV14 with TRBJ2-7, with 11 bases that match TRBD2. With V trimmed by 4 bases and J by 3 bases, 14 bases remained unmatched. The germline gives CDR1 SGHDN, CDR2 FVKESK. The CDR3 has 18 amino acids. CDR3 protein: CASSRLAGTFIPNYEQYF. CDR3 in DNA: TGTGCCAGCAGCCGACTAGCGGGAACCTTTATCCCCAACTACGAGCAGTACTTC.

This clone was seen once. V is TRBV6-1 and J is TRBJ1-2; D might be TRBD1 (5 bases). Germline-derived CDR1 and CDR2 are MNHNS and SASEGT. The CDR3 runs to 16 residues. The V end lost 4 bases, the J end lost 2 bases, and 17 bases lay between the germline ends. The CDR3 nucleotides read TGTGCCAGCAGTGCTGCACTCAGGGAACTAAACTATGGCTACACCTTC. Translated: CASSAALRELNYGYTF.

J is TRBJ2-1 and V is TRBV14, with D possibly being TRBD2 (5 bases). Germline V gives CDR1 SGHDN, CDR2 FVKESK. This CDR3 region has 12 residues. The V and J ends lost 3 bases and 11 bases respectively, with 11 bases between them. CDR3 in amino acids: CASSHGRVQQFF. Here the CDR3 DNA reads TGTGCCAGCAGCCATGGGCGGGTGCAGCAGTTCTTC.

The genes are TRBV2 and TRBJ2-1, with D maybe TRBD2 (5 bases). The CDR3 has 15 amino acids. CDR1 is SNHLY, CDR2 FYNNEI, per germline. Trimming pared 8 bases from V and 1 base from J, leaving 15 bases between. In nucleotides, the CDR3 is TGTGCCAGCCATATCGCAGGAGGATCCTACAATGAGCAGTTCTTC. This gives the protein CASHIAGGSYNEQFF.

CDR3 in DNA: TGTGCCAGCAAGGGAGACGCCATCTCCCGGGGCGAGCAGTACTTC. Amino acids: CASKGDAISRGEQYF. The chain is built from TRBV6-5 and TRBJ2-7; TRBD2 is a possible D gene (5 bases). This CDR3 has 15 residues. Germline assignment: CDR1 MNHEY and CDR2 SVGAGI. V lost 7 bases and J 6 bases, leaving 22 bases between the germline ends.

The rearrangement links TRBV6-6 to TRBJ1-4; possibly TRBD1 for D (5 bases). The CDR3 covers 16 residues. Germline V lookup: CDR1 MNHNY, CDR2 SVGAGI (reference sequence). V shed 8 bases and J shed 7 bases, with 23 bases lying between them. CDR3 bases: TGTGCCAGCTCTACGGATGGGAACGACGGGGGTGAAAAACTGTTTTTT. Translating it yields CASSTDGNDGGEKLFF.

J is TRBJ1-1 and V is TRBV7-9; maybe TRBD1 (6 bases). This CDR3 is built from 15 residues. Trimming cost V 4 bases and J 2 bases, with 14 bases left between them. The germline gives CDR1 SEHNR, CDR2 FQNEAQ (reference sequence). The CDR3 protein is CASSSTRTANTEAFF. The CDR3 nucleotides are TGTGCCAGCAGCTCTACCCGGACAGCTAACACTGAAGCTTTCTTT.

This clone turned up a few times. CDR3 sequence reads: CASALAGGRTGELFF. The DNA of the CDR3 is TGTGCCAGCGCCCTAGCGGGAGGACGCACCGGGGAGCTGTTTTTT. The chain recombines TRBV25-1 with TRBJ2-2, with TRBD2 matching 11 bases. The CDR3 is 15 residues long. The J segment lost 4 bases and the V segment lost 8 bases, leaving 6 bases of the junction unmatched. The germline V gene encodes CDR1 MGHDK and CDR2 SYGVNS. Together with reference TRBV25-1 and TRBJ2-2, the CDR3 gives the full variable domain: EADIYQTPRYLVIGTGKKITLECSQTMGHDKMYWYQQDPGMELHLIHYSYGVNSTEKGDLSSESTVSRIRTEHFPLTLESARPSHTSQYLCASALAGGRTGELFFGEGSRLTVL.